The rows below give T cell receptor beta chains drawn from one sample of a study of blood T cell repertoires in COVID-19. Sequencing was performed with immunoSEQ multiplex PCR; in TCRdb, only in-frame clones are kept and a portion is missing. This table has some 55,000 clones, roughly 77% appearing once. Sequences were obtained from peripheral blood. The source of these receptors is a man aged 65 to 79 with active or convalescent COVID-19. Both conserved end residues are part of each CDR3. The order of the fields is J gene, V gene, clone size, D gene, CDR3 DNA, CDR3 protein. D genes are given only for firm matches. Size tells how often a clone was seen (once, few, many) or the class of an expanded clone, and some rows leave it out.

TRBJ2-7,TRBV11-2,few,NA,TGTGCCAGCAGCGTAGAAACAACCTCGACGGGTGAGCAGTACTTC,CASSVETTSTGEQYF
TRBJ2-7,TRBV5-1,NA,TRBD2,TGCGCCAGCAGCTCCCGGGAGGGCTCAAGCTCCTACGAGCAGTACTTC,CASSSREGSSSYEQYF
TRBJ1-1,TRBV29-1,NA,NA,TGCAGCGTGACCCGCGGGGGGCAGGGGACTGAAGCTTTCTTT,CSVTRGGQGTEAFF
TRBJ2-1,TRBV7-8,NA,TRBD2,TGTGCCAGCAGCCGGACTAGCGGGAGTAAGAATGAGCAGTTCTTC,CASSRTSGSKNEQFF
TRBJ1-4,TRBV5-1,NA,NA,TGCGCCAGCACCCAAGGGAGGGGAACTAATGAAAAACTGTTTTTT,CASTQGRGTNEKLFF
TRBJ2-7,TRBV19,NA,NA,TGTGCCAGTAGTATTAAGGTTGGGGCCGGGTCTCGCTACGAGCAGTACTTC,CASSIKVGAGSRYEQYF
TRBJ1-4,TRBV2,once,TRBD1,TGTGCCAGCAGGGACAGGGCTGCTAATGAAAAACTGTTTTTT,CASRDRAANEKLFF
TRBJ1-2,TRBV18,NA,TRBD1,TGTGCCAGCTCGTACGGGACAGGGGGTGCCTATGGCTACACCTTC,CASSYGTGGAYGYTF
TRBJ1-4,TRBV12-3/TRBV12-4,once,NA,TGTGCCAGCAGTTTTGGGCCTGAAAAACTGTTTTTT,CASSFGPEKLFF
TRBJ2-2,TRBV11-2,few,NA,TGTGCCAGCGCCAAATCCAGGGACACCGGGGAGCTGTTTTTT,CASAKSRDTGELFF
TRBJ2-7,TRBV9,NA,TRBD2,TGTGCCAGCAGCGTGGGGACTACCTCCTACGAGCAGTACTTC,CASSVGTTSYEQYF
TRBJ1-4,TRBV24-1,NA,TRBD1,TGTGCCACCAGTGATGCGGACAGGGGGTCTGAAAAACTGTTTTTT,CATSDADRGSEKLFF
TRBJ2-1,TRBV7-7,NA,TRBD2,TGTGCTAGCAGCTTAGAGCGGGAGGCCCTGGACGAGCAGTTCTTC,CASSLEREALDEQFF
TRBJ2-7,TRBV6-5,NA,TRBD1,TGTGCCAGCAGGGGGACAGGTACCTACGAGCAGTACTTC,CASRGTGTYEQYF
TRBJ1-5,TRBV11-2,NA,NA,TGTGCCAGCAGCCCGACTCCCTATCAGCCCCAGCATTTT,CASSPTPYQPQHF
TRBJ1-4,TRBV28,NA,TRBD1,TGTGCCAGCAACCCTGGGACAGCCCTTAATGAAAAACTGTTTTTT,CASNPGTALNEKLFF
TRBJ2-3,TRBV7-9,NA,NA,TGTGCCAGCAGCCCCCCCCTGGATACGCAGTATTTT,CASSPPLDTQYF
TRBJ1-2,TRBV19,few,NA,TGTGCCAGTAGTATCGACAATTGGGGGCAAGGAATGAGTGGCTACACCTTC,CASSIDNWGQGMSGYTF
TRBJ1-1,TRBV4-3,NA,NA,TGCGCCAGCAGCCAAGGTATAAGAGGGCCTGAAGCTTTCTTT,CASSQGIRGPEAFF
TRBJ2-1,TRBV6-5,NA,TRBD1,TGTGCCAGCAGTTATGACAGGGTGAGAAATGAGCAGTTCTTC,CASSYDRVRNEQFF
TRBJ2-2,TRBV4-1,NA,NA,TGCGCCAGCAGCCAATCGAGGGCGCGGACCGGGGAGCTGTTTTTT,CASSQSRARTGELFF
TRBJ1-1,TRBV4-1,NA,NA,TGCGCCAGCAGCCAACCCCGACAGGAGAACACTGAAGCTTTCTTT,CASSQPRQENTEAFF
TRBJ1-2,TRBV29-1,NA,NA,TGCAGCGTTGTGGGGGCGGTTTATGGCTACACCTTC,CSVVGAVYGYTF
TRBJ2-3,TRBV9,NA,TRBD2,TGTGCCAGCAGCTCTCTGGGGGGAACTAGCGCAGATACGCAGTATTTT,CASSSLGGTSADTQYF
TRBJ1-5,TRBV15,few,TRBD1,TGTGCCACCGCACCGGGACAGAGCAATCAGCCCCAGCATTTT,CATAPGQSNQPQHF
TRBJ1-2,TRBV27,few,NA,TGTGCCAGCAGATTCGACAGTTACGATGGCTACACCTTC,CASRFDSYDGYTF
TRBJ1-3,TRBV11-3,NA,NA,TGTGCCAGCAGCTTAGGCGTCTCTGGAAACACCATATATTTT,CASSLGVSGNTIYF
TRBJ2-7,TRBV7-6,few,TRBD1,TGTGCCAGCAGCCAAAATGACGCCGGGACAGACGACTCCTACGAGCAGTACTTC,CASSQNDAGTDDSYEQYF
TRBJ2-3,TRBV7-9,NA,TRBD1,TGTGCCAGCAGCGGCGGGACAGGGATCTCAGATACGCAGTATTTT,CASSGGTGISDTQYF
TRBJ2-7,TRBV29-1,NA,TRBD2,TGCAGCGTCCTAGCGGGAGCCTACGAGCAGTACTTC,CSVLAGAYEQYF
TRBJ2-5,TRBV5-1,few,NA,TGCGCCAGCAGCTTGGGGCAGAACCAAGAGACCCAGTACTTC,CASSLGQNQETQYF
TRBJ1-1,TRBV7-2,many,TRBD1,TGTGCCAGCAGCCCGCCCCTCAGGGGGCTGAGCACTGAAGCTTTCTTT,CASSPPLRGLSTEAFF
TRBJ1-1,TRBV6-7,NA,NA,TGTGCCAGCAGTTACTTATTTTCTGAGGCAACGAACACTGAAGCTTTCTTT,CASSYLFSEATNTEAFF